This record covers a single T cell receptor (beta chain). Its antigen is unidentified. This sample was taken from a study of shared clonotypes between healthy human individuals. Study-level results: Specimens sampled were limited to blood, with tissue repertoires likely differing. In a handful of donors, about 5% of naive CD4 clonotypes appeared in common.

Naive-designated CD8 cells lacked CD45RO, were positively enriched for CCR7, and omitted terminally differentiated effector memory CD45RA+ cells. All donors were healthy HIV-negative adults lacking recent acute infections or vaccinations. CDR1 and CDR2 (germline): SNHLY, FYNNEI. The CDR3 sequence is 15 residues long. V lost 2 bases and J 0 bases, leaving 9 bases between the germline ends. Assay runs were performed at deep level. Produced via immunoSEQ multiplex PCR; TCRdb's table is partial and in-frame only. The sample has about 2.1 million clones; about 92% are singletons. Material: naive CD8+ T cells from PBMCs. The clonotype originates from a man between 18 and 29 years old in good health. Some clones in this sample may be carry-over from other donors' samples. The chain has TRBV2 and TRBJ2-3, with D perhaps given as TRBD1 or TRBD2 (6 bases each). The CDR3 bases are TGTGCCAGCAGTGAATGGGGGGCTAGCACAGATACGCAGTATTTT. Translation: CASSEWGASTDTQYF.